This T cell receptor beta chain was sequenced in a study of response to subunit inactivated influenza vaccine. TCRdb reanalysed the RT-PCR reads using MiXCR and keeps one entry per CDR3 protein. Of approximately 170,000 distinct CDR3 sequences in the sample, about 12% were seen once. The CDR3 contains 12 residues. V was pared by 10 bases and J by 3 bases, with 12 bases between. Germline V CDR1 and CDR2: SGHTA, FQGNSA. Separately, the same data were catalogued under a study of T cells expressing NK-cell markers. That paper states: What made the TCR beta cDNA was 5'RACE template switching with UMIs. Anti-gamma-delta TCR antibody use in several experiments restricted sorting to alpha-beta TCR T cells. In roughly six donors, dominant CD3+CD56+NKG2C+ clonotypes ranked among the top 10 CD8+ clonotypes.

The receptor comes from a man aged 50 or older who received an inactivated influenza vaccine. The specimen was CD8+ T cells sorted from PBMCs, collected about 12 days after vaccination. The V gene is TRBV7-2, the J gene TRBJ1-2; D might be TRBD1 (6 bases). DNA for the CDR3: TGTGCCAATACAGGGTGGGACTATGGCTACACCTTC. Its translation is CANTGWDYGYTF.